The 8 T cell receptor beta chains below come from one sample, sequenced in a study of identical twins. TCRdb re-analysed the 5' RACE reads in MiXCR, keeping a single row per CDR3 protein. In the table there are 450,000 or so distinct CDR3 sequences, less than 20% of which are singletons. Sequenced: naive T cells sorted from blood. Source of these receptors: a man aged 45-65 years in good health.

The rearrangement joins TRBV10-3 to TRBJ1-5; D is undetermined. CDR3 length: 14 residues. The V gene's germline CDR1 is ENHRY and CDR2 SYGVKD. Trimming took 2 bases from V and 0 from J, leaving 5 bases between them. The CDR3 sequence is CAISEGNSNQPQHF. CDR3 nucleotide sequence: TGTGCCATCAGTGAGGGAAATAGCAATCAGCCCCAGCATTTT.

This clonotype was seen only a few times. The chain carries TRBV11-2 and TRBJ2-7; 12 bases map to TRBD2. The CDR3 is 16 residues long. Per the germline V gene, CDR1 is SGHAT and CDR2 is FQNNGV. V was clipped by 1 base and J by 3 bases; unmatched bases: 4. The CDR3 DNA sequence: TGTGCCAGCAGCTTAGGACTAGCGGGGGCCTACTACGAGCAGTACTTC. This gives the protein CASSLGLAGAYYEQYF.

The genes are TRBV27 and TRBJ2-5; D is undetermined. Trimming took off 5 bases at V and 2 bases at J, with 21 bases between the two ends. The CDR3 length is 17 residues. Germline V lookup: CDR1 MNHEY, CDR2 SMNVEV (reference sequence). This CDR3 is CASSGPRTSGVQETQYF. Written as DNA, the CDR3 is TGTGCCAGCAGTGGGCCCCGCACCTCAGGAGTACAAGAGACCCAGTACTTC.

This clonotype was seen repeatedly, ten times or more. The chain recombines TRBV7-8 with TRBJ2-1; 9 nucleotides align to TRBD1. Per the germline V gene, CDR1 is SGHVS and CDR2 is FQNEAQ. This CDR3 is built from 15 residues. The J segment lost 2 bases and the V segment lost 5 bases, leaving 4 bases of the junction unmatched. Here the CDR3 reads CASSNRGLTYNEQFF. CDR3 nucleotide sequence: TGTGCCAGCAGCAACAGGGGGCTTACCTACAATGAGCAGTTCTTC. Variable domain in full (rest from reference TRBV7-8 and TRBJ2-1): GAGVSQSPRYKVAKRGQDVALRCDPISGHVSLFWYQQALGQGPEFLTYFQNEAQLDKSGLPSDRFFAERPEGSVSTLKIQRTQQEDSAVYLCASSNRGLTYNEQFFGPGTRLTVL.

In this sample, this clonotype turned up a few times. The chain recombines TRBV20-1 with TRBJ2-5; 11 nucleotides agree with TRBD2. This CDR3 has 15 residues. Per germline, CDR1 DFQATT and CDR2 SNEGSKA (reference sequence). V gave up 4 bases and J gave up 2 bases; unmatched junction bases: 6. This CDR3 reads CSAIRLAGIQETQYF. The DNA of the CDR3 is TGCAGTGCTATAAGACTAGCGGGAATTCAAGAGACCCAGTACTTC.

This clonotype was observed many times. J is TRBJ2-7 and V is TRBV7-9; the D is unclear. V was cut by 3 bases and J by 0 bases, with 6 bases left in between. Germline V gene data show CDR1 as SEHNR and CDR2 as FQNEAQ (reference sequence). This CDR3 contains 13 residues. This chain's CDR3 is CASSLHTSYEQYF. The CDR3 DNA follows: TGTGCCAGCAGCTTGCACACCTCCTACGAGCAGTACTTC.

This clonotype was recorded a few times. The V gene is TRBV6-2 or TRBV6-3, the J gene TRBJ1-2; D unresolved. CDR3 length equals 13 residues. The V gene lost 4 bases and the J gene lost 0 bases, with 6 bases spanning the gap. Germline V lookup: CDR1 MNHEY, CDR2 SVGEGT. The CDR3 spells CASSSFSNYGYTF. DNA of the CDR3: TGTGCCAGCAGTTCTTTCTCTAACTATGGCTACACCTTC.

This clonotype was found a few times. The chain has TRBV10-3 and TRBJ2-7, with TRBD2 identical over 8 bases. This CDR3 has 13 residues. Germline assignment: CDR1 ENHRY and CDR2 SYGVKD. V lost 6 bases to trimming and J lost 3 bases; unmatched junction nucleotides: 4. The CDR3 loop reads CAIRSSGYYEQYF. The CDR3 DNA is TGTGCCATCAGGTCTAGCGGGTACTACGAGCAGTACTTC.